The entry below gives a single TCR beta chain sequence along with its context. Antigen unknown. The sample originates from a study of CXCR3-negative and CXCR3-positive naive CD8 T cells. 5' RACE with UMI labels generated the TRB cDNA libraries. TCRdb derives one entry per CDR3 protein from the 5' RACE reads, leaving out DNA. This sample's clone table lists nearly 90,000 distinct CDR3 sequences. Study-wide points: Naive CXCR3-positive cells had TRB CDR3s more hydrophobic than those of CXCR3-negative naive cells.

This sequence originates from a human donor in good health. Some clones in this sample may be carry-over from other donors' samples. The specimen was naive CXCR3+ CD8+ T cells from blood. Subset denoted: CD45RO-CCR7+CD27+CD95- naive CD8+ T cells expressing CXCR3 (TNR3+).

The CDR3: CASSYSQGNTEAFF. The genes are TRBV6-6 and TRBJ1-1; lacking DNA, the TRBD1 call made by TCRdb goes unchecked. The germline V gene encodes CDR1 MNHNY and CDR2 SVGAGI (reference sequence). The length of the CDR3 is 14 residues.